The T cell receptor beta chain described here comes from a study of cytomegalovirus exposure and HLA in healthy donors. PCR employed 60 Vbeta and 13 Jbeta primers. Clones were sequenced by immunoSEQ multiplex PCR, and TCRdb holds only the in-frame ones, with some missing. The table has about 200,000 clones, more than 75% seen once. This clone has only a few counts. V was shortened by 4 bases and J by 0 bases, with 14 bases between the two germline ends. There are 15 residues in the CDR3. Germline loops: CDR1 SGHTS, CDR2 YDEGEE. Sequencing was performed on PBMCs. The source of this sequence is a woman in her 40s in good health and CMV-seronegative. The chain combines TRBV5-8 with TRBJ2-7; D perhaps matches TRBD2 (6 bases). The CDR3 DNA reads as TGTGCCAGCAGCCTCCGCGGGACGAGCTCCTACGAGCAGTACTTC. It yields the protein CASSLRGTSSYEQYF. The complete variable domain, with remaining parts taken from reference TRBV5-8 and TRBJ2-7, reads EAGVTQSPTHLIKTRGQQATLRCSPISGHTSVYWYQQALGLGLQFLLWYDEGEERNRGNFPPRFSGRQFPNYSSELNVNALELEDSALYLCASSLRGTSSYEQYFGPGTRLTVT.